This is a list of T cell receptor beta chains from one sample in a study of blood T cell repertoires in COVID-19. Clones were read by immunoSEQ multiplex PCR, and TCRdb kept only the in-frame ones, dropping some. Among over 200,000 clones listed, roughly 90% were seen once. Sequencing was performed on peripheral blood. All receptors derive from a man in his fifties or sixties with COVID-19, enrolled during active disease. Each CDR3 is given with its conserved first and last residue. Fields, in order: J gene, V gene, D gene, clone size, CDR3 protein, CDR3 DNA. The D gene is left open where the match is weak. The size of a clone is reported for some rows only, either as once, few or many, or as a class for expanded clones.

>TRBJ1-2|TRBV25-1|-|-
CASSGSYIQGRDGYTF
TGTGCCAGCAGTGGTAGCTATATACAGGGAAGGGATGGCTACACCTTC
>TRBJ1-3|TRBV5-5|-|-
CASSLDSLKGNTIYF
TGTGCCAGCAGCCTGGACAGCCTCAAGGGAAACACCATATATTTT
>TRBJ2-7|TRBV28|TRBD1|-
CASSSLLRDRGHEQYF
TGTGCCAGCAGTTCCCTCCTCCGGGACAGGGGACACGAGCAGTACTTC
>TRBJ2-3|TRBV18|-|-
CASSPLGGDTQYF
TGTGCCAGCTCACCTCTCGGGGGAGATACGCAGTATTTT
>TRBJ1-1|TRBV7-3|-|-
CASSSTGRTEAFF
TGTGCCAGCAGCTCTACTGGGCGCACTGAAGCTTTCTTT
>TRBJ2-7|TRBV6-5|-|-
CASSSPWDNGYEQYF
TGTGCCAGCAGTTCCCCTTGGGACAATGGCTACGAGCAGTACTTC
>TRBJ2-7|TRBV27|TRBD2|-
CASSLAGAYEQYF
TGTGCCAGCAGTCTAGCGGGGGCTTACGAGCAGTACTTC
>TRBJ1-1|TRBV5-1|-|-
CASRGETEAFF
TGCGCCAGCAGGGGAGAAACTGAAGCTTTCTTT
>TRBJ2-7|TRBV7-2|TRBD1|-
CASRVATGAEQYF
TGTGCCAGCAGAGTTGCGACAGGGGCGGAGCAGTACTTC
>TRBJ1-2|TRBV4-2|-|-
CASSQVRQNNGYTF
TGTGCCAGCAGCCAAGTGCGACAGAATAATGGCTACACCTTC
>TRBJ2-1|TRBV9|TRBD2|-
CASSASGGNYNEQFF
TGTGCCAGCAGCGCGAGCGGGGGGAACTACAATGAGCAGTTCTTC
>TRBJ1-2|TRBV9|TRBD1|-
CASSPRQGAPSSYGYTF
TGTGCCAGCAGCCCTCGACAGGGGGCGCCGAGTAGCTATGGCTACACCTTC
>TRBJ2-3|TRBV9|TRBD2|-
CASSVEGTSGVPTDTQYF
TGTGCCAGCAGCGTAGAAGGGACTAGCGGGGTGCCCACAGATACGCAGTATTTT
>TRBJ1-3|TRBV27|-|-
CASSSRPTLGNTIYF
TGTGCCAGCAGTTCGCGGCCAACTCTTGGAAACACCATATATTTT
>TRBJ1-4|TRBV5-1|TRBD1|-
CASSLGGTDEKLFF
TGCGCCAGCAGCTTGGGAGGGACAGACGAAAAACTGTTTTTT
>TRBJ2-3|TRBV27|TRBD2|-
CASSRGDGTDTQYF
TGTGCCAGCAGTCGGGGGGATGGCACAGATACGCAGTATTTT
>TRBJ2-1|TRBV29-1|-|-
CSARRRQDLNEQFF
TGCAGCGCCCGTCGGAGACAGGATTTAAATGAGCAGTTCTTC
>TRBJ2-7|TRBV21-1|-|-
CASSKAPKGQGYEQYF
TGTGCCAGCAGCAAAGCTCCTAAGGGACAGGGTTACGAGCAGTACTTC
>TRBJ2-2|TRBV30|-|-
CACQVGVAGELFF
TGTGCCTGCCAGGTCGGGGTCGCCGGGGAGCTGTTTTTT
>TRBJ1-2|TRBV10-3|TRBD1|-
CAVHRGEAYGYTF
TGTGCCGTACACAGGGGTGAGGCCTATGGCTACACCTTC
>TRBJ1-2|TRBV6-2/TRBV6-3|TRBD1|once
CASSYSLGTGLGGYTF
TGTGCCAGCAGTTACTCACTCGGGACAGGGCTGGGCGGCTACACCTTC
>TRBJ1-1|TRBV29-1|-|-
CSVASGLSNTEAFF
TGCAGCGTCGCCTCAGGTCTTTCGAACACTGAAGCTTTCTTT
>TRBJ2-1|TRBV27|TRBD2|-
CASSLSTSPGYNEQFF
TGTGCCAGCAGTTTATCGACTAGCCCGGGCTACAATGAGCAGTTCTTC
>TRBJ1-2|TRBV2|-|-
CASSWGPNYGYTF
TGTGCCAGCAGTTGGGGGCCAAACTATGGCTACACCTTC
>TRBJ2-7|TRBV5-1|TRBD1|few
CASSWGTGYEQYF
TGCGCCAGCAGCTGGGGGACAGGCTACGAGCAGTACTTC
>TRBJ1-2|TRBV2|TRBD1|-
CASRDQGAGYGYTF
TGTGCCAGCAGGGATCAGGGGGCGGGCTATGGCTACACCTTC
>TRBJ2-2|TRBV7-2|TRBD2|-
CASSSLPTSGISGELFF
TGTGCCAGCAGCTCCCTACCGACTAGCGGGATTTCCGGGGAGCTGTTTTTT
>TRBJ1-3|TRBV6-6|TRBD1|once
CASSPTGGTGNTIYF
TGTGCCAGCAGTCCGACAGGGGGCACTGGAAACACCATATATTTT
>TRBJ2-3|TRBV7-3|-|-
CASSLRGNTDTQYF
TGTGCCAGCAGCTTAAGAGGGAACACAGATACGCAGTATTTT
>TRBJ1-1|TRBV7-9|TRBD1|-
CASSLSGQGRVTEAFF
TGTGCCAGCAGCTTATCTGGACAGGGGAGGGTCACTGAAGCTTTCTTT
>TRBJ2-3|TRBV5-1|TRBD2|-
CASSLASRAGASGDTQYF
TGCGCCAGCAGCTTGGCCTCTAGAGCGGGGGCATCCGGAGATACGCAGTATTTT
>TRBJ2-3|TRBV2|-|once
CASQAGPHTDTQYF
TGTGCCAGCCAGGCGGGTCCTCACACAGATACGCAGTATTTT